The entry that follows covers one TCR beta chain sequence. The antigen it recognizes is unknown. No base-level quality is on record; no much larger clone is a single base apart. This sample was included in a study of cytomegalovirus exposure and HLA in healthy donors (dated by TCRdb to the late 2010s). Background on the whole study: An earlier analysis of about 560 of the donors reported under 300 Gb of sequence data and some 110 million unique TCR beta sequences obtained from approximately 180 million T cells. An early release that covered roughly 600 HLA-typed donors contained about 290 gigabases of sequencing data and about 84 million unique TCR sequences. Among the roughly 400 genotyped donors, 81% belonged to the genetic ancestry cluster associated with self-reported Caucasian donors. The study aimed to test whether cataloging public T cell receptors could reveal signatures of past pathogen exposure. The study used immunosequencing to profile the T cell repertoires of approximately 690 subjects and linked those repertoires to cytomegalovirus serostatus. In addition to the first cohort of 666 subjects, a separate validation cohort of around 110 different subjects was used. To predict cytomegalovirus infection status, the study combined high-throughput TCR immunosequencing, statistical association of individual TCRs with disease status, and machine learning. To study patterns of TCR occurrence, a later analysis re-analyzed previously published TCR beta repertoires from several hundred donors and added high-resolution HLA genotyping. Rather than drawing on any new phenotypic data, the later analysis identified candidate immune exposures from TCR beta sequences and the way those sequences occurred across donors. To decide whether each TCR beta V gene segment behaved as functional or pseudogenic, an earlier analysis of some 600 of the donors relied on high-throughput TCR beta sequencing. Alongside the repertoire data, information on donor age, sex, ethnicity and CMV serostatus was compiled. A later genetic analysis used genome-wide SNP genotypes for about 60% of the roughly 700 donors, treating that subset as a discovery cohort. Every repertoire in the discovery cohort had been generated on one and the same sequencing platform. HLA typing covered class I and class II loci at four-digit resolution. Typing coverage differed by locus: A, B, C, DRB1 and DQB1 were typed in about 620-640 donors, DQA1 in roughly 510, DPA1 in 600 to 610, and DPB1 in 472. Roughly five DR-DQ haplotypes were handled as single units for association and clustering because linkage in the cohort was strong. On average, around 240,000 unique TCR beta nucleotide sequences were sequenced per donor among a few hundred genotyped donors of the cohort, with roughly 18% of those sequences being non-productive.

V lost 3 bases and J lost 7 bases, and the count of bases not matched to a germline gene is 11. The CDR3 has 16 amino acids, counting the end cysteine and phenylalanine. Only CDR3 DNA is held: 48 bases, read in frame from base 1. CDR1 and CDR2 (SGHVS, FNYEAQ) derive from the germline V gene. The receptor library was made with the immunoSEQ multiplex PCR assay. The multiplex PCR relied on a mix of 60 forward primers for TCR Vbeta segments and 13 reverse primers for TCR Jbeta segments. The CDR3 region of rearranged TCR beta genes was amplified from genomic DNA with a multiplex PCR assay. The Illumina HiSeq System was used to sequence the amplified TCR beta libraries as 87-base-pair reads. The paper's data handling went like this. A later analysis tallied 80 million to 95 million unique TCR beta chains across the 600 to 700 repertoires, and some 10 million of those chains were shared by two or more donors. A nearest-neighbor algorithm error-corrected the raw reads and collapsed the reads into unique sequences, merging closely related sequences to remove PCR and sequencing errors. To assign V, D and J gene segments, CDR3 sequences were aligned to IMGT reference sequences. For a sequence to be retained, at least a six-nucleotide match to both a V gene segment and a J gene segment was required. A rearrangement was called productive if the CDR3 had no stop codons and remained in frame with V and J, and every other rearrangement was called non-productive. Following IMGT convention, CDR3 was defined as the stretch from the second conserved V-encoded cysteine up to the conserved J-encoded phenylalanine. Sequences without an unambiguous match to a single V gene segment were excluded from the earlier analysis of about 630 of the donors. In an earlier analysis of roughly 600 of the donors, a V segment was called functional when productive rearrangements were above 56.7%, and segregating when the standard deviation between donors exceeded 5%. A statistical classification framework was developed to diagnose cytomegalovirus status using the catalog of TCR beta chain sequences. In a later analysis, TCR nucleotide sequences were compared against IMGT/GENE-DB human TR gene sequences so that V and J genes could be assigned. A later analysis assigned CDR3 sequences and most-parsimonious VDJ recombination scenarios with the TCRdist pipeline. In a later analysis, each TCR beta chain was defined by its CDR3 amino acid sequence together with its V-gene family, and reads without a unique V-gene family were excluded. As a way to deal with suspected cross-contamination and a sequencing artifact, a later analysis dropped nearly 600 nucleotide sequences that were highly shared and had low generation probability. For each public chain, a later analysis derived a clonal expansion index from normalized ranks of inferred template counts within each repertoire. In a later analysis, generation probabilities were computed with a VDJ recombination model fitted to out-of-frame rearrangements, and the resulting probabilities were checked against IGoR. In a later analysis, hypergeometric tests were used to score TCR-TCR, TCR-HLA and TCR-CMV co-occurrence, with a repertoire-size bias correction applied to TCR pairs. To estimate false discovery rates, a later analysis permuted the HLA or CMV assignments 20 times. In a later analysis, co-occurring TCRs were grouped with DBSCAN, and TCRdist sequence similarity was added when clustering was performed within HLA-allele-positive subsets. Co-occurrence clustering excluded repertoires with fewer than 30,000 or more than 120,000 public chains, plus five with anomalous nucleotide sharing. Sourced from immuneACCESS, this table was stored by TCRdb with only in-frame sequences that have V and J called. A share of the clones is absent; for the studies checked, an unresolved V gene accounts for under half, and the remainder has no known explanation. The V and J calls and the clone size are those of that table, but D and trimming were determined from the DNA. In all, the sample holds fewer than 110,000 clones, and around 60% of those were seen once. Less than 3.5% of the sample lies in the top ten.

The cohort was made up of under 800 healthy bone marrow donors. All cohort members were sampled while nominally healthy, although unrecorded immune exposures were likely present. The donor tested CMV seronegative and was one of the 352 seronegative cohort members. A peripheral blood sample was provided by each donor, and peripheral blood mononuclear cells were used for TCR beta sequencing. The Qiagen DNeasy Blood Extraction Kit was used to extract genomic DNA from the blood cell samples. What the authors observed across the whole study: Presence/absence analyses assumed roughly uniform sequencing depth across donors, an assumption that may not hold. Because HLA typing was unavailable for some donors at each locus, only the typed subset was used in association tests. The classifier was reported to diagnose cytomegalovirus status with high specificity and sensitivity in both the original and validation cohorts. Because counts were too low, seventeen rarely observed V segments, including chromosome 9 orphons, were excluded from the earlier analysis of some 540 of the donors. Strong co-occurrence of HLA alleles, especially DR and DQ, made assigning TCR associations to individual alleles difficult. V-gene and J-gene trimming of TCR beta chains was associated with a missense DCLRE1C variant in a later genetic analysis, and the association was replicated in an independent cohort. Some IMGT-functional V segments, including TRBV6-2 and TRBV6-3, could not be distinguished by the 87-base-pair reads and were therefore excluded. In vitro tests confirmed that a few of the cytomegalovirus-associated TCR beta chains recognize cytomegalovirus antigens. A later analysis found that most CMV-associated TCR beta chains appeared HLA-restricted, with HLA associations seemingly driven largely by CMV exposure. Several of the top co-occurrence clusters appeared to be linked to parvovirus B19, influenza, CMV and Epstein-Barr virus, according to a later analysis. The authors suggested that the approach could potentially be extended to other disease states and immunological phenotypes. While some public TCRs were present in many individuals, most TCR sequences turned up only very rarely across donors. In a later analysis, HLA-associated TCR beta chains showed more clonal expansion and lower generation probabilities than non-associated chains that were equally common. A further reported finding was that TCR beta sequences accurately predicted the HLA-A and HLA-B alleles for most subjects in the first cohort. Broadly in line with IMGT annotations, most TCR beta V segments showed up in productive rearrangements about 90% or about 30% of the time in an earlier analysis of approximately 640 of the donors. In a later analysis, the rate of TCR association differed among HLA loci, with DRB1 alleles having the most associated TCRs and HLA-C alleles having the fewest. Linkage disequilibrium might explain the correlated functional status among segregating V segments, but an unknown experimental factor could not be ruled out. The study listed over 150 TCR beta chains as associated with cytomegalovirus. In a later genetic analysis, fewer N-insertions in productive TCRs were reported among donors in an Asian-associated ancestry cluster than the 666-donor mean. The cohort was sequenced for TCR beta chains only, and without alpha or paired-chain data the features that could be detected were limited. CMV serostatus was the only immune exposure information available for the cohort. A group of highly shared sequence variants was considered likely to be a technical artifact of the sequencing pipeline. In a later analysis, about 16,000 TCR beta sequences were associated with specific HLA alleles at a false discovery rate of 0.05.

The rearrangement joined TRBV7-6 to TRBJ2-2, and TRBD1 matches 7 of the central bases. Sequenced: PBMCs. The receptor was derived from a woman between 45 and 65 years old in good health and CMV-seronegative. The DNA sequence is as follows: TGTGCCAGCAGCTTGCCAGGACAGGTTAAAAGCGGGGAGCTGTTTTTT. Its translation is CASSLPGQVKSGELFF.